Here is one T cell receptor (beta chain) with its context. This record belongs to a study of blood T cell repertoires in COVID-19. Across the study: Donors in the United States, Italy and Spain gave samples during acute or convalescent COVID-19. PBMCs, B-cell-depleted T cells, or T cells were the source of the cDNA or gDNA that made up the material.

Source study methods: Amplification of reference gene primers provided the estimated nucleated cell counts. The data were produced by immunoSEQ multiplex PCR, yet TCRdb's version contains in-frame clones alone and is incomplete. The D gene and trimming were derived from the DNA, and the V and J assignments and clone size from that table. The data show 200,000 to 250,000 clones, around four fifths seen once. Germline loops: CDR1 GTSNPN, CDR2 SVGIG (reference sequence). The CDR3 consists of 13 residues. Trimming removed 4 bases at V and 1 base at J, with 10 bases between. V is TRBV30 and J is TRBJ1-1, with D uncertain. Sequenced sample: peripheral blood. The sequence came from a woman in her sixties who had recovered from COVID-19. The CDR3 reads CAWTWQPNTEAFF. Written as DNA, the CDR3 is TGTGCCTGGACCTGGCAACCGAACACTGAAGCTTTCTTT.